Each of the 12 T cell receptor beta chains below was sequenced from the same sample in a study of cytomegalovirus exposure and HLA in healthy donors (TCRdb year 2017). Library creation used the immunoSEQ multiplex PCR assay. The multiplex PCR relied on a mix of 60 forward primers for TCR Vbeta segments and 13 reverse primers for TCR Jbeta segments. TCRdb holds this immuneACCESS table with in-frame rearrangements only. Some clones are missing; in checked studies, unresolved V genes explain under half, and the rest has no known cause. For this sample there are around 63,000 clones; over 70% appear just once. Of the sample, about 8% falls within the top ten clones. The specimen sequenced was PBMCs. The receptors were sampled from a man between 60 and 70 years old in good health and CMV-seropositive.

This clone was picked up one time. V is TRBV18 and J is TRBJ2-5; weak D call: TRBD1 (6 bases). CDR1 and CDR2 from the germline V gene are KGHSH and LQKENI. V lost 5 bases to trimming and J lost 2 bases, with 9 bases between them. The CDR3 covers 13 residues. As DNA, the CDR3 is TGTGCCAGCTCAAGTGGACAGCAAGAGACCCAGTACTTC. Protein product: CASSSGQQETQYF.

The chain has TRBV6-4 and TRBJ2-2; D possibly corresponds to TRBD2 (6 bases). V dropped 8 bases and J dropped 3 bases, with 13 bases sitting between them. Germline CDR1 MRHNA, CDR2 SNTAGT. The CDR3 contains 14 residues. The CDR3 region is CASSTGVDTGELFF. The CDR3, as DNA: TGTGCCAGCTCTACGGGAGTGGACACCGGGGAGCTGTTTTTT.

Note on this clone: Different DNA sequences within this sample yield the same CDR3. The CDR3 DNA follows: TGCGCCAGCAGCCTGGACGGACAGGGGAATACTGAAGCTTTCTTT. Encoded protein: CASSLDGQGNTEAFF. J is TRBJ1-1 and V is TRBV5-1; 9 positions agree with TRBD1. With 4 bases clipped from V and 5 bases from J, the junction kept 9 bases outside the gene matches. Germline V lookup: CDR1 SGHRS, CDR2 YFSETQ. This CDR3 spans 15 amino acids. The variable domain in full, completed from reference TRBV5-1 and TRBJ1-1, reads KAGVTQTPRYLIKTRGQQVTLSCSPISGHRSVSWYQQTPGQGLQFLFEYFSETQRNKGNFPGRFSGRQFSNSRSEMNVSTLELGDSALYLCASSLDGQGNTEAFFGQGTRLTVV.

The table lists this clone with a few counts. J is TRBJ2-1 and V is TRBV21-1; the D call TRBD2 from the table was never checked on the DNA. TRBV21-1 is classified as a pseudogene. The CDR3 runs 16 residues. CDR3 nucleotides: TGTGCCAGCAGCAAAGTATTGCAGCGGGAGGCCAATGAGCAGTTCTTC. It specifies CASSKVLQREANEQFF.

The CDR3 DNA reads as TGCAGCGAAGGGACAGGGGGTAAGGATGGCTACACCTTC. It encodes CSEGTGGKDGYTF. V gene TRBV29-1 combines with J gene TRBJ1-2; 11 nucleotides align to TRBD1. The ends lost 7 bases at V and 6 bases at J; junction bases unmatched: 7. Looked up from germline, CDR1 is SQVTM and CDR2 is ANQGSEA. The CDR3 is made up of 13 amino acids.

This chain connects TRBV29-1 to TRBJ1-1; D might be TRBD1 (6 bases). Germline values: CDR1 SQVTM, CDR2 ANQGSEA. The CDR3 runs 14 residues. V shed 7 bases and J shed 1 base, with 16 bases lying between them. DNA of the CDR3: TGCAGCGCCCAGGGGTTTTCAAAGAACACTGAAGCTTTCTTT. This gives the protein CSAQGFSKNTEAFF.

This clone was found once. The chain is built from TRBV5-6 and TRBJ2-1, with TRBD2 as a possible D gene (6 bases). V gave up 3 bases and J gave up 7 bases, with 14 bases separating them. The CDR3 totals 14 residues. Germline loops: CDR1 SGHDT, CDR2 YYEEEE. The CDR3 DNA sequence: TGTGCCAGCAGCTACTTCAGACGGGGGAATGAGCAGTTCTTC. It yields the protein CASSYFRRGNEQFF.

The rearrangement links TRBV9 to TRBJ1-1, with D maybe TRBD1 (5 bases). This CDR3 has 17 amino acids. Between the trimmed V and J ends, which lost 4 bases and 7 bases, there was a span of 26 bases. Germline CDR1 is SGDLS and CDR2 is YYNGEE. The CDR3: CASSSHTAGWTRGEAFF. The CDR3 bases are TGTGCCAGCAGCTCTCACACCGCTGGGTGGACAAGGGGTGAAGCTTTCTTT.

The chain recombines TRBV4-1 with TRBJ2-1, with D hard to call. Germline V gene sequence: CDR1 MGHRA, CDR2 YSYEKL. The CDR3 consists of 12 residues. V shed 2 bases and J shed 9 bases, with 8 bases lying between them. The CDR3 spells CASSQIGVEQFF. The CDR3 DNA is TGCGCCAGCAGCCAAATTGGAGTTGAGCAGTTCTTC.

The chain has TRBV7-2 and TRBJ2-3, with TRBD2 as a possible D gene (6 bases). Germline CDR1 and CDR2: SGHTA and FQGNSA. There are 16 residues in the CDR3. V shed 1 base and J shed 0 bases, with 11 bases lying between them. The CDR3 region has the DNA TGTGCCAGCAGCTTAGTCGGGGGTATGAGCACAGATACGCAGTATTTT. It encodes CASSLVGGMSTDTQYF.

This chain links TRBV5-1 with TRBJ1-2, with a tentative D call TRBD1 (6 bases). V was shortened by 5 bases and J by 3 bases, with 14 bases between the two germline ends. The CDR3 is made up of 14 amino acids. Per the germline V gene, CDR1 is SGHRS and CDR2 is YFSETQ. The DNA of the CDR3 is TGCGCCAGCAGACCCGGACAGAACGACTATGGCTACACCTTC. Protein sequence: CASRPGQNDYGYTF.

The chain links TRBV5-1 to TRBJ2-3; maybe TRBD2 (6 bases). V dropped 1 base and J dropped 2 bases, with 11 bases sitting between them. This CDR3 has 15 amino acids. Germline V gives CDR1 SGHRS, CDR2 YFSETQ. For the CDR3, the DNA is TGCGCCAGCAGCTTGCGGGAGCCGTTCACAGATACGCAGTATTTT. It codes for CASSLREPFTDTQYF.